This T cell receptor (beta chain) was obtained from a study of a mutant IDH1 vaccine in newly diagnosed glioma (dated by TCRdb to the early 2020s). About the study as a whole: In the chemotherapy-containing groups, vaccination started alongside temozolomide cycles, whereas in patients who had radiotherapy alone it started 4-6 weeks after radiotherapy. Of the 25 to 40 patients who were treated, about 60% were male and roughly 38% were female, and the mean age was around 40 years. Before enrollment, most patients had been given radiochemotherapy with temozolomide as standard therapy, while the rest had received either radiotherapy alone or temozolomide alone. The week-35 safety follow-up took place at visit V12, and the week-47 end of study took place at visit V13. Peripheral blood was drawn at six visits: V03 (baseline), V05, V07, V10, V12 and V13. For exploratory analyses, around 26 treated patients had longitudinal TCRB deep sequencing done wherever samples were available.

Library creation used the immunoSEQ multiplex PCR assay. Rearranged TCR beta chain sequences were amplified with the hsTCRB Kit following the manufacturer's protocol. An Illumina MiSeq was used to sequence the TCRB libraries. In the source study's methods: The kit vendor's proprietary platform handled demultiplexing, trimming and gene mapping. Not all clones reach the TCRdb copy of this immuneACCESS table, which keeps in-frame sequences only. Checked studies attribute under half of the gap to unresolved V genes and leave the rest unexplained. The V and J calls and clone size are taken from that table; D and trimming were inferred from the DNA. Counted in this sample were roughly 48,000 clones; 76% of them appeared once. Over 9% of the sample rests with the top ten. Broad study findings and their caveats: Changes in the top peripheral T cell clonotypes picked up by TCRB sequencing did not appear to be linked to pseudoprogression. Selection of PBMC samples for TCRB deep sequencing was based on availability. Across multiple MHC alleles, vaccine-induced immune responses were seen in more than 80% of patients. It was noted by the authors that analyses of patient blood samples could not be reproduced owing to sample limitations.

The CDR3 measures 15 amino acids from cysteine to phenylalanine. The DNA shown is the 45-base CDR3, in frame from base 1. The germline V end is reduced by 1 base and the J end by 5 bases; junction bases left unmatched: 3. The germline V gene (reference sequence) provides CDR1 SGHNT and CDR2 YYREEE. Taken with the paper, the label for time point translates to: week 35, safety follow-up. Each vaccine dose was 300 ug of a 20-mer mutant IDH1 peptide in Montanide, given subcutaneously with topical imiquimod. Across visits V03 through V10, patients got a total of eight vaccinations, given in weeks 1, 3, 5, 7, 11, 15, 19 and 23. All donors had newly diagnosed IDH1-mutant astrocytomas of WHO grade 3 or 4 that showed loss of nuclear ATRX. The samples were drawn from NOA16, a multicentre, single-arm, open-label phase I trial in Germany that tested a mutant IDH1 peptide vaccine in humans for the first time. Genomic DNA for TCRB sequencing was extracted from EDTA blood using the DNeasy Blood and Tissue Kit.

As to this clone: Which antigen it targets is not known. Base qualities are not provided; no much larger clone lies one nucleotide away.

The sequence joins TRBV5-4 to TRBJ2-3, and TRBD1 matches 11 of the central bases. The sequence was obtained from a man in his forties or fifties with glioma. Sequences were derived from PBMCs, sampled from a glioma patient whose treatment included an IDH1 peptide vaccine. CDR3 protein: CASSLRDRGIDTQYF. The sequence in DNA is TGTGCCAGCAGCTTGAGGGACAGGGGGATAGATACGCAGTATTTT. The reference TRBV5-4 and TRBJ2-3 proteins fill in what lies around the CDR3, so the full variable domain reads ETGVTQSPTHLIKTRGQQVTLRCSSQSGHNTVSWYQQALGQGPQFIFQYYREEENGRGNFPPRFSGLQFPNYSSELNVNALELDDSALYLCASSLRDRGIDTQYFGPGTRLTVL.